Listed below are T cell receptor beta chains from one sample, sequenced in a study of blood T cell repertoires in COVID-19. TCRdb's copy holds only in-frame clones and misses some; the assay was immunoSEQ multiplex PCR. The data contain more than 95,000 clones, roughly 80% of them singletons. Sequences were obtained from peripheral blood. The receptors were sampled from a man in his sixties with acute or convalescent COVID-19. Both conserved end residues are part of each CDR3. Fields, in order: V gene, J gene, CDR3 protein.

V: TRBV6-5
J: TRBJ1-1
CDR3: CASRGQGSFYEAFF

V: TRBV7-8
J: TRBJ1-5
CDR3: CASSRTGSNEPQHF

V: TRBV11-3
J: TRBJ1-1
CDR3: CASSLDGVRNTEAFF

V: TRBV6-5
J: TRBJ1-1
CDR3: CARQTSANLEGFF

V: TRBV7-3
J: TRBJ2-1
CDR3: CASSLGRPNEQFF

V: TRBV14
J: TRBJ2-7
CDR3: CASSTMNGHGDYEQYF

V: TRBV7-9
J: TRBJ1-4
CDR3: CASSSDRGREKLFF

V: TRBV11-3
J: TRBJ1-4
CDR3: CASSLNKILRDRGGPEKLFF

V: TRBV6-6
J: TRBJ1-6
CDR3: CASINNREFYNSPLHF

V: TRBV3-1/TRBV3-2
J: TRBJ1-1
CDR3: CASSPIGSTAEAFF

V: TRBV7-3
J: TRBJ2-5
CDR3: CASSPGTGIETQYF

V: TRBV5-1
J: TRBJ1-4
CDR3: CASSLNPRFGEKLFF

V: TRBV30
J: TRBJ1-2
CDR3: CAWSVGIYGYGYTF

V: TRBV15
J: TRBJ1-1
CDR3: CATSIDLREKAEAFF

V: TRBV5-1
J: TRBJ1-2
CDR3: CASSFVSGQLIYGYTF

V: TRBV6-5
J: TRBJ1-2
CDR3: CASSPGVFYYGYTF

V: TRBV18
J: TRBJ1-1
CDR3: CASSPGQRPMNTEAFF

V: TRBV25-1
J: TRBJ2-7
CDR3: CASSGQGSYEQYF

V: TRBV27
J: TRBJ2-3
CDR3: CASSLSRRGTDTQYF

V: TRBV11-2
J: TRBJ2-7
CDR3: CASSSTQRLLLSYEQYF

V: TRBV5-1
J: TRBJ2-2
CDR3: CASSLGQTANTGELFF

V: TRBV5-1
J: TRBJ2-3
CDR3: CASSSATETDTQYF

V: TRBV27
J: TRBJ2-3
CDR3: CASSLSTQGRADTQYF

V: TRBV4-2
J: TRBJ2-1
CDR3: CASSQALSTSGSHEQFF

V: TRBV3-1/TRBV3-2
J: TRBJ1-2
CDR3: CASSQDHLGQGFGYTF

V: TRBV5-1
J: TRBJ1-1
CDR3: CASSLDGGTQWNTEAFF

V: TRBV24-1
J: TRBJ1-5
CDR3: CATSAWGGGNQPQHF

V: TRBV3-1/TRBV3-2
J: TRBJ1-6
CDR3: CASSPDRVALHF

V: TRBV7-9
J: TRBJ2-3
CDR3: CATQVGADLSTDTQYF

V: TRBV7-8
J: TRBJ1-1
CDR3: CASSSDRETEAFF

V: TRBV4-1
J: TRBJ2-7
CDR3: CASSQDISQSYEQYF

V: TRBV7-8
J: TRBJ2-1
CDR3: CASSFASGRLDEQFF

V: TRBV30
J: TRBJ1-4
CDR3: CAWSVGQGVSNEKLFF

V: TRBV3-1/TRBV3-2
J: TRBJ2-5
CDR3: CASSQDRTGGQETQYF

V: TRBV7-2
J: TRBJ1-5
CDR3: CASSMDSSPNQPQHF

V: TRBV29-1
J: TRBJ2-6
CDR3: CSVAVPGANVLTF

V: TRBV29-1
J: TRBJ1-1
CDR3: CSVGGEVTEAFF

V: TRBV15
J: TRBJ1-5
CDR3: CATSRIGHKYSNQPQHF

V: TRBV30
J: TRBJ1-6
CDR3: CAHQQAGNSPLHF

V: TRBV29-1
J: TRBJ1-1
CDR3: CSVEFYSNTEAFF

V: TRBV28
J: TRBJ2-7
CDR3: CASRLSGATYEQYF

V: TRBV19
J: TRBJ1-2
CDR3: CASSINARDGYTF

V: TRBV5-1
J: TRBJ1-2
CDR3: CASTKQGATTGYTF

V: TRBV30
J: TRBJ1-2
CDR3: CAWNVGYGYTF

V: TRBV7-9
J: TRBJ1-1
CDR3: CASSLGAGSPNTEAFF

V: TRBV25-1
J: TRBJ1-2
CDR3: CASSPTGNYGYTF

V: TRBV5-1
J: TRBJ1-2
CDR3: CASSSGQGVYTF

V: TRBV2
J: TRBJ1-2
CDR3: CASGRQVANYGYTF

V: TRBV7-9
J: TRBJ1-3
CDR3: CASSSTGLANTIYF

V: TRBV10-1
J: TRBJ1-2
CDR3: CASSSNSNYGYTF

V: TRBV3-1/TRBV3-2
J: TRBJ2-1
CDR3: CASSARLAVYNEQFF

V: TRBV4-1
J: TRBJ2-2
CDR3: CASSPMPGEPGELFF

V: TRBV19
J: TRBJ1-5
CDR3: CASRRNSNQPQHF